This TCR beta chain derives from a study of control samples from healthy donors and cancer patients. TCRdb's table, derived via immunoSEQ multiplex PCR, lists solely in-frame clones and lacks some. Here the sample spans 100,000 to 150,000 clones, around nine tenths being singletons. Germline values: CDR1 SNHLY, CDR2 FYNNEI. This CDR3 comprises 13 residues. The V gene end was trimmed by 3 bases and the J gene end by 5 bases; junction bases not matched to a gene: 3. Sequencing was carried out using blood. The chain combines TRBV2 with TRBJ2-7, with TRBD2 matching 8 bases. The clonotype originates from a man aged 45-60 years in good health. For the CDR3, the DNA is TGTGCCAGCAGTGATACGGGGGGGAACGAGCAGTACTTC. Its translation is CASSDTGGNEQYF.